This TCR beta chain was captured by sequencing in a study of blood T cell repertoires in COVID-19. Between the trimmed V and J ends, which lost 5 bases and 6 bases, there was a span of 14 bases. The CDR3 length is 13 residues. Germline loops: CDR1 MGHRA, CDR2 YSYEKL. The sample holds one count of this clone. This table comes from immunoSEQ multiplex PCR, and its TCRdb copy is limited to in-frame clones, with some not included. The sample records approximately 150,000 clones, about 92% being singletons. This TCR was recovered from a human donor in a cohort sampled during active COVID-19. The J gene is TRBJ2-7, the V gene TRBV4-1; maybe TRBD1 (5 bases). The sample taken for sequencing was peripheral blood. The CDR3: CASSTLPGLEQYF. CDR3 nucleotides: TGCGCCAGCAGCACACTCCCAGGGCTCGAGCAGTACTTC.